These T cell receptor beta chains were read from a single sample in a study of Graves' ophthalmopathy and Graves' hyperthyroidism. Each CDR3 protein gets one entry after TCRdb re-called the multiplex PCR reads with MiXCR. The sample has about 380,000 distinct CDR3 sequences, just over 15% seen once. Sequences were obtained from peripheral blood. All receptors come from a woman aged 18-29 years with stable Graves' hyperthyroidism. Each CDR3 is given with its conserved first and last residue. The D gene is left open where the match is weak. Expanded clones get a size class; other rows say once, few or many, or leave the size out.

clone_size j_call d_call v_call cdr3_nt cdr3_aa
few TRBJ2-7 NA TRBV3-1 TGTGCCAGCAGCCAGATAAGGGGGGGCCGGAACGAGCAGTACTTC CASSQIRGGRNEQYF
NA TRBJ1-3 TRBD1 TRBV19 TGTGCCAGCATCAGGGGGCCCTCTGGAAACACCATATATTTT CASIRGPSGNTIYF
many TRBJ1-5 NA TRBV19 TGTGCCAGTAGTATATGGGACGGCGGTGGGCCCCAGCATTTT CASSIWDGGGPQHF
many TRBJ1-1 NA TRBV7-9 TGTGCCAGCAGACGGCCCACAGGCGGAGACACTGAAGCTTTCTTT CASRRPTGGDTEAFF
many TRBJ2-2 NA TRBV6-2/TRBV6-3 TGTGCCAGCAGTTACAGGCTCACCGGGGAGCTGTTTTTT CASSYRLTGELFF
few TRBJ2-2 TRBD2 TRBV7-1 TGTGCCAGCAGGTCCCTAAGGACTAGCGGGGGAAGAGCTGGGACCGGGGAGCTGTTTTTT CASRSLRTSGGRAGTGELFF
many TRBJ2-7 NA TRBV5-1 TGCGCCAGCAGCTTACAGGGACTACAAAGAAACGAGCAGTACTTC CASSLQGLQRNEQYF
many TRBJ2-2 NA TRBV7-8 TGTGCCAGCAGCTTTACTCTCAGACCCACCGGGGAGCTGTTTTTT CASSFTLRPTGELFF
many TRBJ1-5 NA TRBV12-3/TRBV12-4 TGTGCCAGCAGTTTTGACAGCCTTAGCAATCAGCCCCAGCATTTT CASSFDSLSNQPQHF
many TRBJ1-1 NA TRBV20-1 TGCAGTGCTAGAGGGGGGTTCACTGAAGCTTTCTTT CSARGGFTEAFF
many TRBJ1-6 NA TRBV28 TGTGCCAGCAGTTTATGGTCAGGGGATGGTTCACCCCTCCACTTT CASSLWSGDGSPLHF
many TRBJ1-2 NA TRBV9 TGTGCCAGCAGCGTAGGGTCGGAACCGTACTATGGCTACACCTTC CASSVGSEPYYGYTF
NA TRBJ1-1 TRBD1 TRBV9 TGTGCCAGCAGCGTTAACAGGGGATTAGTAGCTTTCTTT CASSVNRGLVAFF
many TRBJ2-7 NA TRBV19 TGTGCCAGTAGCGAGCGCTCATTACCTGAACCTACCTACGAGCAGTACTTC CASSERSLPEPTYEQYF
many TRBJ1-3 NA TRBV12-3/TRBV12-4 TGTGCCAGCAGTAGGGACGGGCAAGACGGGGGAAACACCATATATTTT CASSRDGQDGGNTIYF
NA TRBJ1-1 NA TRBV6-5 TGTGCCAGCAGTTACTCGAACACGTTGAACACTGAAGCTTTCTTT CASSYSNTLNTEAFF
many TRBJ2-7 NA TRBV6-2/TRBV6-3 TGTGCCAGCAGTTACTCGACCCCCCCTCACGAGCAGTACTTC CASSYSTPPHEQYF
many TRBJ1-6 NA TRBV2 TGTGCCAGCAGCCCAACCGCCGGCTATAATTCACCCCTCCACTTT CASSPTAGYNSPLHF
NA TRBJ1-2 NA TRBV6-2/TRBV6-3 TGTGCCAGCAGTTACGGGGAGGGCCAAGGCTACACCTTC CASSYGEGQGYTF
many TRBJ2-5 NA TRBV29-1 TGCAGCGTTGAAAGGGACCCGGCAGAGACCCAGTACTTC CSVERDPAETQYF
NA TRBJ1-3 TRBD1 TRBV18 TGTGCCAGCTCACCTCCGGGACAGCGCTCTGGAAACACCATATATTTT CASSPPGQRSGNTIYF
many TRBJ2-7 TRBD1 TRBV5-6 TGTGCCAGCACCCTTCCGGGACAGGGTTCCAACGAGCAGTACTTC CASTLPGQGSNEQYF
many TRBJ1-2 TRBD1 TRBV6-1 TGTGCCAGTTCCCCTCCGGGACAGGGGCTCAGTGGCTACACCTTC CASSPPGQGLSGYTF
many TRBJ2-7 NA TRBV6-2/TRBV6-3 TGTGCCAGCAGTTCTATTCTTCTCGAGCAGTACTTC CASSSILLEQYF
many TRBJ1-3 NA TRBV6-1 TGTGCCACCCAGGAAAACTCTGGAAACACCATATATTTT CATQENSGNTIYF
many TRBJ1-2 NA TRBV20-1 TGCAGTGCTAGTCGTGCTAACTATGGCTACACCTTC CSASRANYGYTF
many TRBJ2-7 NA TRBV11-2 TGTGCCAGCAGCAGTTCCGCAATCTACGAGCAGTACTTC CASSSSAIYEQYF
many TRBJ1-5 TRBD1 TRBV6-4 TGTGCCAGGGGACAGACCCCAAGGGATCAGCCCCAGCATTTT CARGQTPRDQPQHF
many TRBJ2-7 NA TRBV19 TGTGCCAGTAGCACCTACGGGGGGCGCTACGAGCAGTACTTC CASSTYGGRYEQYF
few TRBJ2-2 NA TRBV9 TGTGCCAGCACTAGGGGAAACCCAAGGAACACCGGGGAGCTGTTTTTT CASTRGNPRNTGELFF
many TRBJ1-2 NA TRBV24-1 TGTGCCACCAGTGATCCTCCTAGGGACGGCTACACCTTC CATSDPPRDGYTF
many TRBJ1-1 NA TRBV27 TGTGCCAGCAGTTGGGCCGAGAACACTGAAGCTTTCTTT CASSWAENTEAFF
many TRBJ1-1 TRBD1 TRBV7-8 TGTGCCAGCAGCACGGACAGGGGGAACACTGAAGCTTTCTTT CASSTDRGNTEAFF
many TRBJ2-7 NA TRBV12-3/TRBV12-4 TGTGCCAGCACCCACGGCCCGTTGGGCGGCGAGCAGTACTTC CASTHGPLGGEQYF
many TRBJ1-5 NA TRBV20-1 TGCAGTGCTAGAGATAGCAATCAGCCCCAGCATTTT CSARDSNQPQHF
many TRBJ2-2 NA TRBV10-3 TGTGCCATCAATCCAGGGTTCACCGGGGAGCTGTTTTTT CAINPGFTGELFF
few TRBJ1-1 NA TRBV19 TGTGCCAGCCGCGGAAACACGGACACTGAAGCTTTCTTT CASRGNTDTEAFF
many TRBJ2-7 NA TRBV12-3/TRBV12-4 TGTGCCAGCAGCCTAGTTTCAGGGTTCGACGAGCAGTACTTC CASSLVSGFDEQYF
many TRBJ2-7 TRBD2 TRBV7-2 TGTGCCAGCAGCCACTTCGGACTAGCGGGGGTCTACGAGCAGTACTTC CASSHFGLAGVYEQYF
few TRBJ1-5 NA TRBV18 TGTGCCAGCTCACCAGTTTCTGCAGGGAATGGGCAGCCCCAGCATTTT CASSPVSAGNGQPQHF
many TRBJ2-2 NA TRBV12-3/TRBV12-4 TGTGCCAGCAGTCAAAGCCTCAGGGTAGACACCGGGGAGCTGTTTTTT CASSQSLRVDTGELFF
many TRBJ1-2 TRBD1 TRBV4-1 TGCGCCAGCAGCCAAGTGAGGGACAGGGGAGACTACACCTTC CASSQVRDRGDYTF
NA TRBJ1-5 TRBD1 TRBV6-1 TGTGCCAGCAGGACCCTAGGGACAGGGGTTCAGCCCCAGCATTTT CASRTLGTGVQPQHF
NA TRBJ1-2 NA TRBV6-5 TGTGCCAGCAGTTACTCGTATGGCTTTGAGGCTGGCTACACCTTC CASSYSYGFEAGYTF
many TRBJ2-5 NA TRBV28 TGTGCCAGCAGTTTATCATGGGAGACCCAGTACTTC CASSLSWETQYF
NA TRBJ2-7 NA TRBV18 TGTGCCAGCTCACCGACGGCCCAGAGCTCCTACGAGCAGTACTTC CASSPTAQSSYEQYF